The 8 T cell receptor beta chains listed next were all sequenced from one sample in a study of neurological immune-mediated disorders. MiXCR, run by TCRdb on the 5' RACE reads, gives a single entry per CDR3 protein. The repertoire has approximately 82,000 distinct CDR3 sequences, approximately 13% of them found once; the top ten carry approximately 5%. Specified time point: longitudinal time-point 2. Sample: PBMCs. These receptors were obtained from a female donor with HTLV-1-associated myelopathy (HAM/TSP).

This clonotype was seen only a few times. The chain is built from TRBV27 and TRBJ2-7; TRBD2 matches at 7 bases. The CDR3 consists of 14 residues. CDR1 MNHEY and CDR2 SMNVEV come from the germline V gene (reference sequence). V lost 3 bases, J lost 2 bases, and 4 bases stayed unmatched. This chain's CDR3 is CASSLSGAPYEQYF. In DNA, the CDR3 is TGTGCCAGCAGTTTGAGCGGGGCTCCCTACGAGCAGTACTTC.

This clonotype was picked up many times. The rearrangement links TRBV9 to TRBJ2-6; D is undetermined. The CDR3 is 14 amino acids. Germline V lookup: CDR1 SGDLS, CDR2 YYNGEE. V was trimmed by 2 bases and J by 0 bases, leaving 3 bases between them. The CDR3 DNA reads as TGTGCCAGCAGCGTGGCCTCTGGGGCCAACGTCCTGACTTTC. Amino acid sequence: CASSVASGANVLTF. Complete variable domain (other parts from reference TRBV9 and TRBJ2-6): DSGVTQTPKHLITATGQRVTLRCSPRSGDLSVYWYQQSLDQGLQFLIQYYNGEERAKGNILERFSAQQFPDLHSELNLSSLELGDSALYFCASSVASGANVLTFGAGSRLTVL.

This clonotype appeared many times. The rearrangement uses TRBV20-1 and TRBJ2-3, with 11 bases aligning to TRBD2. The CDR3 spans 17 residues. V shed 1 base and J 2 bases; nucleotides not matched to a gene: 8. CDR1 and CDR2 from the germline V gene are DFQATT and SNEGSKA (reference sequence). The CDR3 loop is CSARVGLAGGITDTQYF. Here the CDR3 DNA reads TGCAGTGCTAGAGTGGGCCTAGCGGGGGGCATCACAGATACGCAGTATTTT.

CDR3 coding DNA: TGCAGCGTTGATGGTGGCTACACCTTC. It translates to CSVDGGYTF. The chain joins TRBV29-1 to TRBJ1-2; D gene ambiguous. The CDR3 consists of 9 residues. V dropped 3 bases and J dropped 7 bases, with 3 bases sitting between them. Germline V gives CDR1 SQVTM, CDR2 ANQGSEA.

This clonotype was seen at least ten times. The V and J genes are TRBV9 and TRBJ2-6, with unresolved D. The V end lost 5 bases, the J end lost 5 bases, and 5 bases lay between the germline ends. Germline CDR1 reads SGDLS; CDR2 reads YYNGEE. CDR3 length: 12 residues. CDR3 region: CASSSRANVLTF. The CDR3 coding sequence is TGTGCCAGCAGTTCCCGGGCCAACGTCCTGACTTTC.

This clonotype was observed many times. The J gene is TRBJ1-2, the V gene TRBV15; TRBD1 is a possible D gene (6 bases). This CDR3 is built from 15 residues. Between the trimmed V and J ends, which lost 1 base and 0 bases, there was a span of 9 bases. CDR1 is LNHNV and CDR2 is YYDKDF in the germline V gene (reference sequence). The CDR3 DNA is TGTGCCACCAGCAGAGGACAGGATACTAACTATGGCTACACCTTC. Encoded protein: CATSRGQDTNYGYTF.

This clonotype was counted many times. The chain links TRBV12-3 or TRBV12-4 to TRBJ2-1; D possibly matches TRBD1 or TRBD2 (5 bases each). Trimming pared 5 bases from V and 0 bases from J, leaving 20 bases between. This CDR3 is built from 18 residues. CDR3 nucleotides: TGTGCCAGCAGTCCCCGGGACGTAGTTGGGTTCTCCTACAATGAGCAGTTCTTC. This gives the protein CASSPRDVVGFSYNEQFF.

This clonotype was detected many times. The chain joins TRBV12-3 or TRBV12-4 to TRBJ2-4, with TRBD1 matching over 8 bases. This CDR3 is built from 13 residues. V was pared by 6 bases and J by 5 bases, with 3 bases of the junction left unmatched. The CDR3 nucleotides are TGTGCCAGCAGAAAACAGGGGGAAAACATTCAGTACTTC. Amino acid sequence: CASRKQGENIQYF.